Listed below are T cell receptor beta chains from one sample, sequenced in a study of blood T cell repertoires in COVID-19. Assay: immunoSEQ multiplex PCR; the TCRdb copy retains only in-frame clones and omits some. The data contain fewer than 250,000 clones, 86% of them singletons. The specimen was peripheral blood. These receptors were obtained from a woman in her seventies with acute or convalescent COVID-19. CDR3s leave out the opening cysteine and the closing phenylalanine or tryptophan. Each record gives: clone size, J gene, V gene, CDR3 protein. Some rows mark clone size as missing; the rest say once, few, many or name a class of expanded clone.

once | TRBJ2-2 | TRBV29-1 | SASGTANTGELF
NA | TRBJ1-4 | TRBV18 | ASSPGGAGEKLF
NA | TRBJ2-2 | TRBV3-1/TRBV3-2 | ASSQDTRNTGELF
NA | TRBJ1-1 | TRBV18 | ASSPIQYANTEAF
NA | TRBJ1-2 | TRBV6-5 | ASSYGQGVGGYGYT
NA | TRBJ1-5 | TRBV28 | ASKQGGEGNQPQH
NA | TRBJ1-1 | TRBV4-3 | ASSQRTGLNTEAF
NA | TRBJ1-6 | TRBV2 | ASKAQRDNSPLH
NA | TRBJ2-1 | TRBV5-1 | ASSLAGLTSGGAGGSYNEQF
NA | TRBJ1-6 | TRBV4-1 | ATGRQLGINSPLH
NA | TRBJ1-6 | TRBV5-1 | ASSGDREDNSPLH
once | TRBJ2-5 | TRBV7-2 | ASSLGGRQETQY
NA | TRBJ2-3 | TRBV6-2/TRBV6-3 | ASSWTSGTDTQY
once | TRBJ1-1 | TRBV3-1/TRBV3-2 | ASSSRGGHTEAF
once | TRBJ2-1 | TRBV7-9 | ASSAGVSSYNEQF
NA | TRBJ2-1 | TRBV27 | ASRGLAGGGYNEQF
NA | TRBJ1-1 | TRBV6-6 | ASSSPKGRGTEAF
NA | TRBJ2-3 | TRBV18 | ASSPLDSTDTQY
once | TRBJ2-7 | TRBV5-1 | ASSSGQGSTYEQY
NA | TRBJ1-3 | TRBV5-1 | ASWDNGRNTIY
once | TRBJ2-2 | TRBV19 | ASSRASTNTGELF
NA | TRBJ1-3 | TRBV5-5 | ASSLDRGNTIY
NA | TRBJ2-5 | TRBV29-1 | SVGLVEETQY
NA | TRBJ2-7 | TRBV28 | ASSSPGTGLREQY
NA | TRBJ2-3 | TRBV6-1 | ASSDRGDFLTDTQY
once | TRBJ2-2 | TRBV7-2 | ASSSTRGTGELF
NA | TRBJ2-2 | TRBV18 | ASSPLRVNTGELF
once | TRBJ1-3 | TRBV29-1 | SVAGGPGNTIY
NA | TRBJ2-2 | TRBV6-2/TRBV6-3 | ASSPLDGIGTGELF
NA | TRBJ1-6 | TRBV19 | ASSIRTGTDNSPLH